These 15 T cell receptor beta chains share one sample of origin, sequenced in a study of CD8 T cells in Susac syndrome. An amount of RNA that ranged from roughly 0.5 to 1 ug was reverse transcribed with random hexamers. TCRdb reprocessed the immunoSEQ multiplex PCR reads via MiXCR and lists one record per CDR3 protein. Counted here are roughly 180,000 distinct CDR3 sequences, 85% to 95% occurring once; the ten biggest clones make up roughly 0.1%. Source material: CD4+ T cells from PBMCs. The receptors shown here come from a human donor with multiple sclerosis.

The chain has TRBV7-9 and TRBJ2-2; no firm D call. This CDR3 has 11 residues. The V gene's germline CDR1 is SEHNR and CDR2 FQNEAQ (reference sequence). Trimming cost V 3 bases and J 9 bases, with 5 bases left between them. DNA for the CDR3: TGTGCCAGCAGCTTCCCTCGGGAGCTGTTTTTT. This gives the protein CASSFPRELFF.

The chain carries TRBV18 and TRBJ2-5; either TRBD1 or TRBD2 may supply D (6 bases each). V was cut by 3 bases and J by 5 bases, with 10 bases left in between. Per the germline V gene, CDR1 is KGHSH and CDR2 is LQKENI. CDR3 length equals 13 residues. Here the CDR3 DNA reads TGTGCCAGCTCACCGCGGGACATGGAGACCCAGTACTTC. It encodes CASSPRDMETQYF.

The CDR3 DNA sequence: TGCAGTGCTAGAGTGGGGGTCGGCAGGGTGAACACTGAAGCTTTCTTT. It specifies CSARVGVGRVNTEAFF. The chain carries TRBV20-1 and TRBJ1-1; the D gene is possibly TRBD1 (5 bases). Germline V CDR1 and CDR2: DFQATT, SNEGSKA (reference sequence). CDR3 size: 16 residues. The ends were cut back, 1 base at V and 0 bases at J, with 15 bases in the middle.

The rearrangement links TRBV6-5 to TRBJ2-5; D is ambiguous. Germline-derived CDR1 and CDR2 are MNHEY and SVGAGI. Trimming left V 0 bases short and J 1 base short, with 6 bases between. The CDR3 runs 14 residues. The CDR3 DNA reads TGTGCCAGCAGTTACTCGGCAGGCCAAGAGACCCAGTACTTC. It codes for CASSYSAGQETQYF.

The rearrangement links TRBV9 to TRBJ2-3; D perhaps matches TRBD1 (5 bases). Between the trimmed V and J ends, which lost 4 bases and 5 bases, there was a span of 14 bases. Germline-derived CDR1 and CDR2 are SGDLS and YYNGEE. The CDR3 is 14 amino acids. The CDR3 nucleotides read TGTGCCAGCAGCCTTGGCAGGGTGGGAGATACGCAGTATTTT. Protein: CASSLGRVGDTQYF. The full variable domain, its missing parts supplied by reference TRBV9 and TRBJ2-3, is DSGVTQTPKHLITATGQRVTLRCSPRSGDLSVYWYQQSLDQGLQFLIQYYNGEERAKGNILERFSAQQFPDLHSELNLSSLELGDSALYFCASSLGRVGDTQYFGPGTRLTVL.

This chain connects TRBV7-2 to TRBJ2-1; 9 bases align to TRBD2. V dropped 5 bases and J dropped 4; count of bases not matched to a gene: 3. The CDR3 length is 14 residues. Per germline, CDR1 SGHTA and CDR2 FQGNSA. The CDR3, as DNA: TGTGCCAGCAGCGCGGGACTAGCTTACAATGAGCAGTTCTTC. Protein sequence: CASSAGLAYNEQFF.

The CDR3 bases are TGTGCCAGCAGTGAATGGAGCGGCGGGAGGGGGCCCGGGGAGCTGTTTTTT. It codes for CASSEWSGGRGPGELFF. The chain has TRBV2 and TRBJ2-2; 9 positions agree with TRBD2. CDR1 SNHLY and CDR2 FYNNEI come from the germline V gene. The CDR3 length is 17 residues. J was trimmed by 6 bases and V by 2 bases; bases with no gene match: 10.

The rearrangement joins TRBV5-4 to TRBJ2-7; TRBD1 matches 9 bases. This CDR3 comprises 15 residues. Germline V gene data show CDR1 as SGHNT and CDR2 as YYREEE (reference sequence). The ends lost 7 bases at V and 7 bases at J; junction bases unmatched: 15. CDR3 sequence reads: CASLKQGASLGEQYF. The CDR3 DNA reads as TGTGCCAGCCTGAAACAGGGGGCGAGTCTAGGAGAGCAGTACTTC. Full variable domain (remainder filled in from reference TRBV5-4 and TRBJ2-7): ETGVTQSPTHLIKTRGQQVTLRCSSQSGHNTVSWYQQALGQGPQFIFQYYREEENGRGNFPPRFSGLQFPNYSSELNVNALELDDSALYLCASLKQGASLGEQYFGPGTRLTVT.

The V and J genes are TRBV5-1 and TRBJ2-7; the match to TRBD2 covers 9 bases. Germline lookup yields CDR1 SGHRS and CDR2 YFSETQ. The CDR3 totals 16 residues. V trimming: 1 base; J trimming: 0 bases; junction bases outside the gene matches: 5. CDR3 sequence (DNA): TGCGCCAGCAGCTTGAGTCTAGCGGGGAGCTCCTACGAGCAGTACTTC. It translates to CASSLSLAGSSYEQYF.

This clonotype was seen only once. The V call is TRBV28, the J call TRBJ1-4; the D is unclear. The V gene's germline CDR1 is MDHEN and CDR2 SYDVKM. V dropped 2 bases and J dropped 3 bases, with 10 bases sitting between them. This CDR3 spans 15 amino acids. DNA for the CDR3: TGTGCCAGCAGTTTACTGGCTGGATCTAATGAAAAACTGTTTTTT. This gives the protein CASSLLAGSNEKLFF.

The chain employs TRBV6-1 and TRBJ2-5, with D tentatively TRBD1 (6 bases). The V end was cut by 3 bases, the J end by 5 bases, with 16 bases between. The CDR3 runs 15 residues. CDR1 and CDR2 from the germline V gene are MNHNS and SASEGT. The CDR3 DNA reads TGTGCCAGCAGTGATTTTGAGGGGGACGTGGAGACCCAGTACTTC. It specifies CASSDFEGDVETQYF.

The chain joins TRBV6-2 or TRBV6-3 to TRBJ1-2; TRBD1 matches at 9 bases. This CDR3 spans 15 amino acids. The V segment lost 6 bases and the J segment 7 bases; nucleotides outside the gene matches: 12. The germline V gene has CDR1 MNHEY and CDR2 SVGEGT. CDR3 sequence: CASRDRDREFFGYTF. For the CDR3, the DNA is TGTGCCAGCAGAGACCGGGACAGGGAATTCTTTGGCTACACCTTC.

The rearrangement links TRBV20-1 to TRBJ2-1, with 7 bases aligning to TRBD2. Germline CDR1 is DFQATT and CDR2 is SNEGSKA (reference sequence). The CDR3 is 14 residues long. V shed 3 bases and J 4 bases; nucleotides not matched to a gene: 6. Here the CDR3 reads CSASFAGVYNEQFF. The DNA for the CDR3 is TGCAGTGCTAGCTTTGCGGGGGTGTACAATGAGCAGTTCTTC.

CDR3 amino acids: CASSSDGSNSPLHF. CDR3 in DNA: TGCGCCAGCAGCTCGGACGGCTCTAATTCACCCCTCCACTTT. V gene TRBV5-1 combines with J gene TRBJ1-6; no definite D call. The CDR3 sequence is 14 residues long. The V end was cut by 3 bases, the J end by 6 bases, with 10 bases between. Per germline, CDR1 SGHRS and CDR2 YFSETQ. Variable domain in full (rest from reference TRBV5-1 and TRBJ1-6): KAGVTQTPRYLIKTRGQQVTLSCSPISGHRSVSWYQQTPGQGLQFLFEYFSETQRNKGNFPGRFSGRQFSNSRSEMNVSTLELGDSALYLCASSSDGSNSPLHFGNGTRLTVT.

The chain is built from TRBV5-1 and TRBJ2-3; 7 bases agree with TRBD1. The length of the CDR3 is 14 residues. Germline lookup yields CDR1 SGHRS and CDR2 YFSETQ. The V and J ends lost 3 bases and 7 bases, in that order; junction bases with no gene match: 8. The CDR3 DNA reads TGCGCCAGCAGCTGGACGGGACAGATGAATACGCAGTATTTT. Protein: CASSWTGQMNTQYF.